The rows below give T cell receptor beta chains drawn from one sample of a study of metastatic and nonmetastatic thyroid tumors. TCRdb ran MiXCR on the PCR reads. The data show about 47,000 clones, 24% seen once. The specimen was blood. The receptors come from a male donor with papillary thyroid cancer or a benign thyroid nodule (not recorded which). Some clones in this sample may be carry-over from other donors' samples. Both conserved end residues are part of each CDR3. The order of the fields is V gene, clone size, D gene, J gene, CDR3 protein, CDR3 DNA. A D gene is named only where the DNA matches it firmly. Some rows mark clone size as missing; the rest say once, few, many or name a class of expanded clone.

V: TRBV20-1; size: .; D: .; J: TRBJ2-7; CDR3: CSAWLQSYEQYF; DNA: TGCAGTGCTTGGTTACAGAGTTACGAGCAGTACTTC
V: TRBV6-1; size: .; D: TRBD1; J: TRBJ1-2; CDR3: CASSEASGAGTGNYGYTF; DNA: TGTGCCAGCAGTGAAGCCAGCGGGGCGGGGACAGGGAACTATGGCTACACCTTC
V: TRBV6-1; size: medium-sized; D: .; J: TRBJ2-5; CDR3: CASRIQGMGETQYF; DNA: TGTGCCAGCAGGATACAGGGAATGGGAGAGACCCAGTACTTC
V: TRBV7-9; size: .; D: .; J: TRBJ2-4; CDR3: CASSLAGLGAKNIQYF; DNA: TGTGCCAGCAGCTTAGCGGGACTGGGCGCCAAAAACATTCAGTACTTC
V: TRBV20-1; size: .; D: TRBD2; J: TRBJ2-7; CDR3: CSARSGGGIAGVDEQYF; DNA: TGCAGTGCTAGGTCCGGGGGAGGGATAGCGGGAGTCGACGAGCAGTACTTC
V: TRBV6-1; size: medium-sized; D: TRBD1; J: TRBJ1-3; CDR3: CASSPTGQGAGNTIYF; DNA: TGTGCCAGCAGCCCGACGGGGCAGGGGGCTGGAAACACCATATATTTT
V: TRBV9; size: many; D: .; J: TRBJ1-3; CDR3: CASSPRVGNTIYF; DNA: TGTGCCAGCAGCCCCCGTGTTGGAAACACCATATATTTT
V: TRBV9; size: many; D: .; J: TRBJ1-6; CDR3: CASSVEGPDNSPLHF; DNA: TGTGCCAGCAGCGTAGAGGGACCCGATAATTCACCCCTCCACTTT
V: TRBV30; size: .; D: TRBD2; J: TRBJ2-1; CDR3: CAWSVLAGEQFF; DNA: TGTGCCTGGAGTGTACTAGCGGGAGAGCAGTTCTTC
V: TRBV20-1; size: .; D: TRBD1; J: TRBJ2-5; CDR3: CSARTGQETQYF; DNA: TGCAGTGCCCGGACAGGGCAAGAGACCCAGTACTTC
V: TRBV4-1; size: once; D: .; J: TRBJ1-6; CDR3: CASSQEGRLYNSPLHF; DNA: TGCGCCAGCAGCCAAGAGGGGCGGCTCTATAATTCACCCCTCCACTTT
V: TRBV20-1; size: many; D: TRBD2; J: TRBJ2-7; CDR3: CSAGLAGGPYEQYF; DNA: TGCAGTGCCGGACTAGCGGGAGGTCCGTACGAGCAGTACTTC
V: TRBV7-3; size: many; D: .; J: TRBJ1-2; CDR3: CASSLEGDGGYTF; DNA: TGTGCCAGCAGCTTGGAGGGTGATGGTGGCTACACCTTC
V: TRBV19; size: .; D: .; J: TRBJ2-7; CDR3: CASSIGFGWTSVYEQYF; DNA: TGTGCCAGTAGTATAGGTTTCGGTTGGACAAGTGTCTACGAGCAGTACTTC
V: TRBV2; size: .; D: .; J: TRBJ1-6; CDR3: CASSDLAGSSPLHF; DNA: TGTGCCAGCAGTGATCTTGCGGGGAGTTCACCCCTCCACTTT
V: TRBV6-1; size: .; D: .; J: TRBJ1-3; CDR3: CASSPGQFSGNTIYF; DNA: TGTGCCAGCAGCCCCGGACAGTTCTCTGGAAACACCATATATTTT
V: TRBV4-1; size: many; D: TRBD2; J: TRBJ2-5; CDR3: CASSQDPAGGLDQYF; DNA: TGCGCCAGCAGCCAAGACCCAGCGGGAGGGTTAGACCAGTACTTC
V: TRBV4-1; size: .; D: TRBD2; J: TRBJ2-2; CDR3: CASSQEILAGLGELFF; DNA: TGCGCCAGCAGCCAAGAGATCCTAGCGGGACTCGGGGAGCTGTTTTTT
V: TRBV30; size: .; D: TRBD1; J: TRBJ2-7; CDR3: CACHPRDRLYEQYF; DNA: TGTGCCTGCCACCCAAGGGACAGACTTTACGAGCAGTACTTC
V: TRBV25-1; size: many; D: TRBD2; J: TRBJ2-1; CDR3: CASSEAGDYNEQFF; DNA: TGTGCCAGCAGTGAAGCGGGAGACTACAATGAGCAGTTCTTC
V: TRBV5-8; size: many; D: .; J: TRBJ1-2; CDR3: CASSLGRRGYTF; DNA: TGTGCCAGCAGCCTCGGTCGGCGGGGCTACACCTTC
V: TRBV5-4; size: few; D: TRBD2; J: TRBJ2-7; CDR3: CASSGDGTSQYEQYF; DNA: TGTGCCAGCAGTGGAGACGGGACTAGTCAGTACGAGCAGTACTTC